The 23 T cell receptor beta chains below come from one sample, sequenced in a study of T cells in Graves' hyperthyroidism and ophthalmopathy. The investigators amplified TCR beta CDR3 regions from RNA transcripts. An initial round of RT-PCR targeting the TCR CDR3 relied on the HTBI primer set. MiXCR, applied by TCRdb to the multiplex PCR reads, yields one record per CDR3 protein. The sample shows around 760,000 distinct CDR3 sequences, about a third of them seen only once. Sequenced input: blood. The receptors originated from a woman in her thirties or forties with Graves' hyperthyroidism.

This clonotype came up many times. The rearrangement uses TRBV7-2 and TRBJ2-5, with D uncertain. Trimming left V 1 base short and J 1 base short, with 13 bases between. The germline CDR1 and CDR2 sequences are SGHTA and FQGNSA. The CDR3 is 16 amino acids. This CDR3 is CASSLEGPHPQETQYF. In DNA form, the CDR3 reads TGTGCCAGCAGCTTAGAGGGTCCACACCCCCAAGAGACCCAGTACTTC.

This clonotype was seen a handful of times. The chain links TRBV12-3 or TRBV12-4 to TRBJ2-7, with 12 bases matching TRBD1. The ends lost 5 bases at V and 5 bases at J; junction bases unmatched: 13. The CDR3 contains 17 residues. The CDR3 is CASSPRIGTGGYNEQYF. CDR3 DNA sequence: TGTGCCAGCAGTCCACGCATAGGGACAGGGGGCTATAACGAGCAGTACTTC.

The rearrangement uses TRBV12-5 and TRBJ2-2; D unresolved. This CDR3 region has 14 residues. Deletions cut 5 bases from V and 9 bases from J, with 16 bases between. Germline CDR1 is LGHNT and CDR2 is FRNRAP. The chain's CDR3 is CASGPYSDHRELFF. DNA for the CDR3: TGTGCTAGTGGTCCGTACAGTGATCACCGGGAGCTGTTTTTT. The full variable domain, with the rest looked up from reference TRBV12-5 and TRBJ2-2, is DARVTQTPRHKVTEMGQEVTMRCQPILGHNTVFWYRQTMMQGLELLAYFRNRAPLDDSGMPKDRFSAEMPDATLATLKIQPSEPRDSAVYFCASGPYSDHRELFFGEGSRLTVL.

This clonotype showed up many times. The chain is built from TRBV4-3 and TRBJ1-2, with D uncertain. This CDR3 contains 14 residues. CDR1 is LGHNA, CDR2 YSLEER, per germline. V gave up 1 base and J gave up 4 bases, with 10 bases separating them. CDR3 sequence (DNA): TGCGCCAGCAGCCAAGGATCCGGCCCCTATGGCTACACCTTC. It specifies CASSQGSGPYGYTF.

This clonotype was counted ten times or more. The chain has TRBV20-1 and TRBJ2-3; D is perhaps TRBD2 (6 bases). Deletions cut 3 bases from V and 4 bases from J, with 17 bases between. Germline V gives CDR1 DFQATT, CDR2 SNEGSKA (reference sequence). The CDR3 contains 15 residues. The CDR3 DNA sequence: TGCAGTGCTAGCGGGAGATCGACGACCGCAGATACGCAGTATTTT. It codes for CSASGRSTTADTQYF.

This clonotype has just a few counts. V is TRBV18 and J is TRBJ1-2; D is possibly TRBD1 (5 bases). Germline V CDR1 and CDR2: KGHSH, LQKENI. Trimming pared 5 bases from V and 6 bases from J, leaving 7 bases between. This CDR3 is built from 11 residues. In DNA, the CDR3 is TGTGCCAGCTCAGGGACGGATGGCTACACCTTC. As protein: CASSGTDGYTF. The full variable domain, completed using reference TRBV18 and TRBJ1-2, is NAGVMQNPRHLVRRRGQEARLRCSPMKGHSHVYWYRQLPEEGLKFMVYLQKENIIDESGMPKERFSAEFPKEGPSILRIQQVVRGDSAAYFCASSGTDGYTFGSGTRLTVV.

The chain employs TRBV6-1 and TRBJ1-1; no firm D call. Germline V gene sequence: CDR1 MNHNS, CDR2 SASEGT. This CDR3 is built from 14 residues. Trimming shortened V by 7 bases and J by 4 bases, and 16 bases separated the two germline ends. The CDR3 DNA sequence: TGTGCCAGCAATCCGGACCTTCTTCCCACTGAAGCTTTCTTT. Its translation is CASNPDLLPTEAFF.

This clonotype came up many times. The rearrangement joins TRBV15 to TRBJ1-5; unclear D gene. CDR3 length: 20 residues. Deletions cut 1 base from V and 0 bases from J, with 22 bases between. The germline CDR1 and CDR2 sequences are LNHNV and YYDKDF (reference sequence). The chain's CDR3 is CATSRGRGYKRTYSNQPQHF. The CDR3 DNA reads as TGTGCCACCAGCAGAGGACGGGGATACAAACGAACCTATAGCAATCAGCCCCAGCATTTT.

The chain combines TRBV27 with TRBJ1-2, with D maybe TRBD1 (6 bases). Trimming took 9 bases from V and 4 from J, leaving 24 bases between them. The CDR3 consists of 16 residues. Germline assignment: CDR1 MNHEY and CDR2 SMNVEV (reference sequence). The CDR3, as DNA: TGTGCCAGTAAATCTACCGCAGGGACATGGTTCTATGGCTACACCTTC. Protein product: CASKSTAGTWFYGYTF.

For this clonotype: One end of the junction is discordant with germline, which a read error may explain. The chain is built from TRBV6-1 and TRBJ1-5, with a possible D match to TRBD1 (5 bases). This CDR3 comprises 14 residues. CDR1 is MNHNS and CDR2 is SASEGT in the germline V gene. The CDR3 DNA is TGTGCCAGCAAACCCTTTGACAGCAAGCAGCCCCAGCATTTT. This encodes CASKPFDSKQPQHF.

The rearrangement links TRBV9 to TRBJ2-7, with 8 positions matching TRBD1. The CDR3 length is 14 residues. The trim removed 0 bases at V and 9 bases at J, leaving 8 bases unmatched. Per the germline V gene, CDR1 is SGDLS and CDR2 is YYNGEE. The CDR3 DNA follows: TGTGCCAGCAGCGTAGACGGCCAGGGGGCCCGGCAGTACTTC. Translation: CASSVDGQGARQYF.

The chain is built from TRBV2 and TRBJ1-1; 8 bases agree with TRBD1. CDR1 and CDR2 (germline): SNHLY, FYNNEI. Trimming took 5 bases from V and 1 from J; bases not matched to a gene: 12. The CDR3 contains 17 residues. CDR3 amino acids: CASSLTGAGRGNTEAFF. The DNA of the CDR3 is TGTGCCAGCAGTTTGACAGGGGCGGGTAGAGGGAACACTGAAGCTTTCTTT.

Comments on this clonotype: Given a much more abundant clone one base away, this may be a read error. The chain couples TRBV2 to TRBJ1-6, with a possible D match to TRBD1 (6 bases). Germline V gene sequence: CDR1 SNHLY, CDR2 FYNNEI. The CDR3 consists of 15 residues. The chain's CDR3 is CVSSDPGVYNSPLHF. The DNA for the CDR3 is TGTGTCAGCAGTGACCCAGGGGTTTATAATTCACCCCTCCACTTT. Full variable domain (missing parts from reference TRBV2 and TRBJ1-6): EPEVTQTPSHQVTQMGQEVILRCVPISNHLYFYWYRQILGQKVEFLVSFYNNEISEKSEIFDDQFSVERPDGSNFTLKIRSTKLEDSAMYFCVSSDPGVYNSPLHFGNGTRLTVT.

This clonotype was observed a handful of times. V usage is TRBV29-1 and J usage is TRBJ2-3; D is uncertain. The germline V and J ends were trimmed by 6 bases and 4 bases, with 17 bases remaining between them. Germline CDR1 SQVTM, CDR2 ANQGSEA. The CDR3 has 14 amino acids. This CDR3 is CSVIVAVGADTQYF. In DNA, the CDR3 is TGCAGCGTGATCGTGGCAGTTGGGGCAGATACGCAGTATTTT.

J is TRBJ1-1 and V is TRBV7-9; D perhaps matches TRBD1 (5 bases). CDR3 length: 15 amino acids. V lost 5 bases and J 0 bases, leaving 13 bases between the germline ends. CDR1 is SEHNR and CDR2 is FQNEAQ in the germline V gene (reference sequence). CDR3 DNA: TGTGCCAGCAGCAAGGGGCGCGACCTGAACACTGAAGCTTTCTTT. Residues: CASSKGRDLNTEAFF.

The gene calls are TRBV10-3 and TRBJ1-5; tentative D call: TRBD1 (6 bases). This CDR3 spans 15 amino acids. CDR1 and CDR2 (germline): ENHRY, SYGVKD. V was cut by 0 bases and J by 2 bases, with 8 bases left in between. The CDR3 region has the DNA TGTGCCATCAGTGAGTCGGACAGACGCAATCAGCCCCAGCATTTT. Amino acids: CAISESDRRNQPQHF.

This clonotype was counted ten times or more. J is TRBJ1-1 and V is TRBV7-9; maybe TRBD1 (5 bases). The germline V and J ends were trimmed by 5 bases and 5 bases, with 21 bases remaining between them. In germline, CDR1 is SEHNR, CDR2 FQNEAQ (reference sequence). This CDR3 has 16 residues. The CDR3 loop is CASSPEVQGVQTEAFF. The CDR3 DNA reads TGTGCCAGCAGCCCGGAGGTCCAGGGTGTTCAAACTGAAGCTTTCTTT.

This clonotype has more than one count but fewer than ten. V is TRBV5-6 and J is TRBJ1-2, with a weak D call TRBD1 (6 bases). V lost 2 bases and J lost 3, with 14 bases in between. Germline CDR1 reads SGHDT; CDR2 reads YYEEEE. This CDR3 comprises 15 residues. CDR3 sequence reads: CASSFFTGHDYGYTF. The CDR3 region has the DNA TGTGCCAGCAGCTTTTTTACAGGGCACGACTATGGCTACACCTTC.

Remarks on this clonotype: A much larger clonotype is one base distant, so this may be a read error. The final CDR3 position lacks the conserved phenylalanine or tryptophan, pointing to a likely read error. V usage is TRBV19 and J usage is TRBJ1-1; D ambiguous. This CDR3 is 15 amino acids long. V dropped 9 bases and J dropped 1 base, with 18 bases sitting between them. Per the germline V gene, CDR1 is LNHDA and CDR2 is SQIVND (reference sequence). DNA of the CDR3: TGTGCCAGCAGCCAAGATCCCGTCAGGAACACTGAAGCTTTCCTT. Translated, it gives CASSQDPVRNTEAFL.

This chain links TRBV7-2 with TRBJ2-3; D unclear. The germline V gene encodes CDR1 SGHTA and CDR2 FQGNSA. Trimming pared 4 bases from V and 7 bases from J, leaving 6 bases between. The CDR3 totals 11 residues. CDR3 residues: CASSSQNTQYF. The DNA of the CDR3 is TGTGCCAGCAGCTCACAGAATACGCAGTATTTT.

Details on this clonotype: This may arise from a read error, as a much more abundant clone is one base away. The J gene is TRBJ2-7, the V gene TRBV7-9, with unresolved D. Germline V gene lookup returns CDR1 SEHNR and CDR2 FQNEAQ (reference sequence). CDR3 size: 13 residues. CDR3 coding DNA: TGTGGCAGCAGCTTATACGGAAGCTACGAGCAGTACTTC. Its protein is CGSSLYGSYEQYF.

V and J are TRBV7-9 and TRBJ2-5, with 11 positions matching TRBD1. The V segment lost 4 bases and the J segment 5 bases; nucleotides outside the gene matches: 6. This CDR3 comprises 15 residues. The germline gives CDR1 SEHNR, CDR2 FQNEAQ (reference sequence). The CDR3 DNA follows: TGTGCCAGCAGCTCTCCGGGACAGGGGGTTGAGACCCAGTACTTC. Its translation: CASSSPGQGVETQYF.

Points on this clonotype: A much larger clone differs by one base, so this may be a read error. The chain carries TRBV19 and TRBJ1-2; D gene unclear. The CDR3 extends over 14 amino acids. V was clipped by 7 bases and J by 7 bases, with 19 bases between them. CDR1 is LNHDA and CDR2 is SQIVND in the germline V gene (reference sequence). In DNA form, the CDR3 reads TGTGCCAGTATCAACCCAGGTTCGGACTGTGGCTACACCTTC. It specifies CASINPGSDCGYTF.